One sample yielded the 21 T cell receptor beta chains listed below, sequenced in a study of preoperative IRX-2 immunotherapy in early breast cancer. Data came from immunoSEQ multiplex PCR; TCRdb stores just in-frame clones and leaves some out. This table has around 35,000 clones, 90% to 95% appearing once. Regarding treatment: preoperative locoregional IRX-2 cytokine immunotherapy. Collection took place from a patient treated with IRX-2 immunotherapy. Receptor source: a human donor with breast cancer.

The chain links TRBV6-5 to TRBJ1-2; possible D gene TRBD1, 6 bases. Germline CDR1 and CDR2: MNHEY and SVGAGI. This CDR3 comprises 15 residues. V was shortened by 2 bases and J by 6 bases, with 16 bases between the two germline ends. CDR3 DNA: TGTGCCAGCAGTTACGTCTTGGGGACATGGGATGGCTACACCTTC. Translation gives CASSYVLGTWDGYTF.

The V and J genes are TRBV27 and TRBJ2-3, with 8 positions matching TRBD2. Per the germline V gene, CDR1 is MNHEY and CDR2 is SMNVEV (reference sequence). Losses at the gene ends were 3 bases for V and 0 bases for J; bases not matched to a gene: 8. The CDR3 loop spans 17 amino acids. The CDR3 loop is CASSFLISGTSTDTQYF. CDR3 nucleotide sequence: TGTGCCAGCAGTTTTCTGATTAGCGGGACAAGCACAGATACGCAGTATTTT.

The V and J genes are TRBV9 and TRBJ1-4; TRBD1 aligns across 10 bases. The ends lost 0 bases at V and 4 bases at J; junction bases unmatched: 0. Germline CDR1 reads SGDLS; CDR2 reads YYNGEE. CDR3 size: 15 residues. The CDR3 DNA reads TGTGCCAGCAGCGTAGGGGACAGGGGTAATGAAAAACTGTTTTTT. It yields the protein CASSVGDRGNEKLFF.

The chain combines TRBV21-1 with TRBJ2-4; TRBD2 is taken as the D call from the table, unchecked against the DNA. TRBV21-1 is classified as a pseudogene. The CDR3 contains 20 residues. The CDR3 sequence: CASSKRLAGGPKKAKNIQYF. CDR3 sequence (DNA): TGTGCCAGCAGCAAACGATTAGCGGGGGGGCCAAAAAAAGCCAAAAACATTCAGTACTTC.

The rearrangement links TRBV5-4 to TRBJ2-2; D unclear. In germline, CDR1 is SGHNT, CDR2 YYREEE (reference sequence). Trimming removed 4 bases at V and 3 bases at J, with 13 bases between. This CDR3 has 15 residues. The CDR3 nucleotides read TGTGCCAGCAGCCTAAAAAGCAGCTACACCGGGGAGCTGTTTTTT. Translation gives CASSLKSSYTGELFF.

V and J are TRBV7-3 and TRBJ2-1, with TRBD1 matching 8 bases. The ends lost 0 bases at V and 8 bases at J; junction bases unmatched: 3. Looked up from germline, CDR1 is SGHTA and CDR2 is FQGTGA. The CDR3 runs to 14 residues. The CDR3 reads CASSLTRTGYEQFF. CDR3 bases: TGTGCCAGCAGCTTAACCCGGACAGGGTATGAGCAGTTCTTC.

The chain uses TRBV29-1 and TRBJ1-5; TRBD1 is a possible D gene (5 bases). Germline V gene sequence: CDR1 SQVTM, CDR2 ANQGSEA. Trimming pared 6 bases from V and 4 bases from J, leaving 16 bases between. The CDR3 is 14 residues long. In DNA form, the CDR3 reads TGCAGCGTCCTTACCGGACGGGGGAATCAGCCCCAGCATTTT. It codes for CSVLTGRGNQPQHF.

The genes are TRBV9 and TRBJ2-1; 7 bases are shared with TRBD1. CDR3 length: 15 residues. Germline V lookup: CDR1 SGDLS, CDR2 YYNGEE. V lost 0 bases and J lost 9; bases outside the gene matches: 9. Written as DNA, the CDR3 is TGTGCCAGCAGCGTAGAGGGACAGCCCCTTGGTGAGCAGTTCTTC. Its translation is CASSVEGQPLGEQFF.

The CDR3 DNA follows: TGTGCCAGCAGCGTAGATTCAGGTCCAGGATCCTATGAGCAGTTCTTC. Its protein is CASSVDSGPGSYEQFF. This rearrangement joins TRBV9 to TRBJ2-1; D ambiguous. The CDR3 loop spans 16 amino acids. The V gene's germline CDR1 is SGDLS and CDR2 YYNGEE. Trimming took 0 bases from V and 8 from J, leaving 18 bases between them. Combining the CDR3 with reference TRBV9 and TRBJ2-1 gives the whole variable domain DSGVTQTPKHLITATGQRVTLRCSPRSGDLSVYWYQQSLDQGLQFLIQYYNGEERAKGNILERFSAQQFPDLHSELNLSSLELGDSALYFCASSVDSGPGSYEQFFGPGTRLTVL.

The chain uses TRBV27 and TRBJ1-5; no definite D call. CDR1 and CDR2 from the germline V gene are MNHEY and SMNVEV (reference sequence). This CDR3 spans 14 amino acids. Between the trimmed V and J ends, which lost 2 bases and 4 bases, there was a span of 9 bases. CDR3 loop: CASSLKRWNQPQHF. CDR3 nucleotide sequence: TGTGCCAGCAGTTTAAAGCGGTGGAATCAGCCCCAGCATTTT.

V is TRBV7-2 and J is TRBJ2-3; the match to TRBD1 covers 10 bases. This CDR3 is built from 15 residues. Unmatched junction bases numbered 6, after V lost 5 bases and J lost 4 bases. Germline assignment: CDR1 SGHTA and CDR2 FQGNSA. For the CDR3, the DNA is TGTGCCAGCAGCCGGCAGACAGGGGGCCCAGATACGCAGTATTTT. The encoded protein is CASSRQTGGPDTQYF.

This chain connects TRBV7-9 to TRBJ2-3, with 11 bases identical to TRBD2. J was trimmed by 4 bases and V by 3 bases; bases with no gene match: 12. The CDR3 runs 18 residues. Germline assignment: CDR1 SEHNR and CDR2 FQNEAQ (reference sequence). The CDR3 nucleotides are TGTGCCAGCAGCTTGTACCTAGCGGGAGGCGGGGTCGCAGATACGCAGTATTTT. This translates into CASSLYLAGGGVADTQYF.

This clone was seen once. The V call is TRBV19, the J call TRBJ2-1; 8 nucleotides match TRBD2. The CDR3 has 14 residues. Germline CDR1 reads LNHDA; CDR2 reads SQIVND (reference sequence). With 5 bases clipped from V and 3 bases from J, the junction kept 3 bases outside the gene matches. The CDR3 DNA reads TGTGCCAGTAGTGGAGCGGGAGTCTACAATGAGCAGTTCTTC. Protein sequence: CASSGAGVYNEQFF.

This chain connects TRBV7-2 to TRBJ2-1; D may be TRBD2 (6 bases). The CDR3 totals 15 residues. The V end lost 4 bases, the J end lost 6 bases, and 16 bases lay between the germline ends. Per the germline V gene, CDR1 is SGHTA and CDR2 is FQGNSA. The CDR3 here is CASSSGGAGVNEQFF. CDR3 in DNA: TGTGCCAGCAGCTCAGGAGGGGCCGGGGTCAATGAGCAGTTCTTC.

In this sample, this clone turned up once. The genes are TRBV27 and TRBJ2-7; D not certain. The CDR3 extends over 15 amino acids. V gave up 6 bases and J gave up 1 base, with 16 bases separating them. Germline values: CDR1 MNHEY, CDR2 SMNVEV (reference sequence). The CDR3 is CASRREVIGSYEQYF. The CDR3 DNA reads as TGTGCCAGCAGAAGAGAAGTTATAGGTTCCTACGAGCAGTACTTC.

This chain links TRBV4-1 with TRBJ1-2, with D maybe TRBD1 (5 bases). The germline V and J ends were trimmed by 4 bases and 6 bases, with 18 bases remaining between them. In germline, CDR1 is MGHRA, CDR2 YSYEKL. This CDR3 contains 15 residues. The CDR3 DNA is TGCGCCAGCAGCCCGCCTAGCCTCAGAGGGGATGGCTACACCTTC. Its protein product is CASSPPSLRGDGYTF.

V and J are TRBV2 and TRBJ2-1; D remains unclear. The germline gives CDR1 SNHLY, CDR2 FYNNEI. V gave up 5 bases and J gave up 2 bases, with 10 bases separating them. This CDR3 contains 14 residues. The CDR3 region is CASSSDRTYNEQFF. In DNA, the CDR3 is TGTGCCAGCAGTTCGGACCGGACCTACAATGAGCAGTTCTTC.

The chain carries TRBV6-5 and TRBJ1-5; D uncertain. From germline, CDR1 is MNHEY and CDR2 SVGAGI. The germline V and J ends were trimmed by 8 bases and 4 bases, with 18 bases remaining between them. The CDR3 is made up of 15 amino acids. CDR3 loop: CASALGDAANQPQHF. CDR3 DNA: TGTGCCAGCGCCCTTGGGGATGCCGCGAATCAGCCCCAGCATTTT.

The chain joins TRBV7-8 to TRBJ2-1, with 10 bases lining up with TRBD1. The CDR3 loop spans 14 amino acids. Trimming removed 2 bases from V and 9 bases from J; junction bases left unmatched: 4. CDR1 and CDR2 from the germline V gene are SGHVS and FQNEAQ. The chain's CDR3 is CASSLQDRGSEQFF. CDR3 nucleotide sequence: TGTGCCAGCAGCTTACAGGACAGGGGGAGTGAGCAGTTCTTC.

This chain uses TRBV28 with TRBJ2-5, with 7 nucleotides matching TRBD1. J gave up 2 bases and V 5 bases, and 2 bases lay outside the gene matches. This CDR3 region has 13 residues. CDR1 MDHEN and CDR2 SYDVKM come from the germline V gene. CDR3 in amino acids: CASSPGGQETQYF. The CDR3 bases are TGTGCCAGCAGTCCAGGGGGTCAAGAGACCCAGTACTTC. Supplemented by reference TRBV28 and TRBJ2-5, the full variable domain reads DVKVTQSSRYLVKRTGEKVFLECVQDMDHENMFWYRQDPGLGLRLIYFSYDVKMKEKGDIPEGYSVSREKKERFSLILESASTNQTSMYLCASSPGGQETQYFGPGTRLLVL.

The rearrangement joins TRBV7-6 to TRBJ1-4; 7 nucleotides match TRBD1. With 3 bases clipped from V and 7 bases from J, the junction kept 8 bases outside the gene matches. Per germline, CDR1 SGHVS and CDR2 FNYEAQ. This CDR3 is 15 amino acids long. Written as DNA, the CDR3 is TGTGCCAGCAGCTTGTCGACAGGGAGAGGTGAAAAACTGTTTTTT. Encoded protein: CASSLSTGRGEKLFF.